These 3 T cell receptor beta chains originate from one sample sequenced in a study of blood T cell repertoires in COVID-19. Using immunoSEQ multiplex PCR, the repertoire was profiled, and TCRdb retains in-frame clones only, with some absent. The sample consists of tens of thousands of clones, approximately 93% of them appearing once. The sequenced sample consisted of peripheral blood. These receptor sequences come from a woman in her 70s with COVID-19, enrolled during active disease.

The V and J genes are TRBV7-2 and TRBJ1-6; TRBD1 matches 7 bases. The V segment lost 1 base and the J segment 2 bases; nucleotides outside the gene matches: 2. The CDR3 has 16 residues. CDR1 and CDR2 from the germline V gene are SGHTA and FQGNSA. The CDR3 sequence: CASSLVTGTYNSPLHF. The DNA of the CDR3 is TGTGCCAGCAGCTTAGTGACAGGGACCTATAATTCACCCCTCCACTTT.

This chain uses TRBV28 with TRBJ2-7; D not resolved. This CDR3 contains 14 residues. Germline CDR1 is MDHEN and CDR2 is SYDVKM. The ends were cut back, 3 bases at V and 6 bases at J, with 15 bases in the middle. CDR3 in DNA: TGTGCCAGCAGTTTCGCAGGTTCCCTGGGCGAGCAGTACTTC. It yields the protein CASSFAGSLGEQYF.

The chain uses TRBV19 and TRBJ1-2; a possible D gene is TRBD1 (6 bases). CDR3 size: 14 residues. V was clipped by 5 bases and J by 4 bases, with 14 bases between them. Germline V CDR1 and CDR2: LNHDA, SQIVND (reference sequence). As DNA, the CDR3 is TGTGCCAGTAGTGCCGGAGGACAGTCCTATGGCTACACCTTC. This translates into CASSAGGQSYGYTF.